The clone carrying this T cell receptor (beta chain) was recorded many times. The data stem from a study of human T cells and chemical hapten exposure. In TCRdb, the RACE reads were re-called with MiXCR into one record per CDR3 protein. The profile shows fewer than 85,000 distinct CDR3 sequences, over 8.5% of them singletons. The time point is: healthy volunteer bleed at 6 weeks. It was unfractionated whole blood from which total RNA was extracted. Trimming pared 8 bases from V and 4 bases from J, leaving 14 bases between. The CDR3 runs 13 residues. Germline assignment: CDR1 SGHVS and CDR2 FQNEAQ. The sample taken for sequencing was whole blood. The TCR sequence derives from a male donor in good health. Some clones in this sample may be carry-over from other donors' samples. The chain links TRBV7-8 to TRBJ1-1; no definite D call. The CDR3 reads CASFLGRGTEAFF. The CDR3 DNA follows: TGTGCCAGCTTCCTGGGCCGCGGCACTGAAGCTTTCTTT.